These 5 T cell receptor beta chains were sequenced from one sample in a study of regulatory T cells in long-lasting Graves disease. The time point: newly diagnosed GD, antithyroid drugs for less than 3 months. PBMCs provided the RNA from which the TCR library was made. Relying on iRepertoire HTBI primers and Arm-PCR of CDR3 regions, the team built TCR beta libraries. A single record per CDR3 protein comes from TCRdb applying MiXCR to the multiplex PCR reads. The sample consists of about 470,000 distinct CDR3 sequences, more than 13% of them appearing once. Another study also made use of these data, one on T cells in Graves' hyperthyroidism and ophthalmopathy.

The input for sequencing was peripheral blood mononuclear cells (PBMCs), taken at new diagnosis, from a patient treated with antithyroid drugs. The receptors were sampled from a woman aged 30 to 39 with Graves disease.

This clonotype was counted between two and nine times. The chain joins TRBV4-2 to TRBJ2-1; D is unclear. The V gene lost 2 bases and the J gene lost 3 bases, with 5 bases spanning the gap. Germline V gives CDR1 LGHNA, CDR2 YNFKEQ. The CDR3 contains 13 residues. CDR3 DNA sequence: TGTGCCAGCAGCCAAAGTCTCTACAATGAGCAGTTCTTC. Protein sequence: CASSQSLYNEQFF.

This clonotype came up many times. The CDR3 sequence is CASSLGGGPGNEQFF. The CDR3 DNA follows: TGTGCCAGCAGCTTAGGAGGCGGCCCAGGGAATGAGCAGTTCTTC. This chain uses TRBV7-6 with TRBJ2-1; D is perhaps TRBD1 (5 bases). The CDR3 consists of 15 residues. CDR1 and CDR2 (germline): SGHVS, FNYEAQ. V was pared by 1 base and J by 7 bases, with 14 bases between.

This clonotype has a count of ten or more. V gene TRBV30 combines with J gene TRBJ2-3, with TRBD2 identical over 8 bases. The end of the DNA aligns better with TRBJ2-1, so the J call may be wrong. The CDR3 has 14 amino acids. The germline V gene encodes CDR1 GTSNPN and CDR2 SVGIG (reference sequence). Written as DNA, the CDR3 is TGTGCCTGGAGTGTAAGCGGGAGTAAGCTTGAGCAGTTCTTC. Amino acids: CAWSVSGSKLEQFF.

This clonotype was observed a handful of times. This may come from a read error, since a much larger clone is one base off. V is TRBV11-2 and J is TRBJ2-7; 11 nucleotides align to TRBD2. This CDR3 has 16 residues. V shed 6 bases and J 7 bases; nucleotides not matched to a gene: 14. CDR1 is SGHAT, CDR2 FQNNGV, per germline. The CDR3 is CASRSLSGRAHNEQYF. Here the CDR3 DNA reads TGTGCCAGCAGATCCCTTAGCGGGAGGGCCCACAATGAGCAGTACTTC. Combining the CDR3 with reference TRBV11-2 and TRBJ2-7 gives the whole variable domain EAGVAQSPRYKIIEKRQSVAFWCNPISGHATLYWYQQILGQGPKLLIQFQNNGVVDDSQLPKDRFSAERLKGVDSTLKIQPAKLEDSAVYLCASRSLSGRAHNEQYFGPGTRLTVT.

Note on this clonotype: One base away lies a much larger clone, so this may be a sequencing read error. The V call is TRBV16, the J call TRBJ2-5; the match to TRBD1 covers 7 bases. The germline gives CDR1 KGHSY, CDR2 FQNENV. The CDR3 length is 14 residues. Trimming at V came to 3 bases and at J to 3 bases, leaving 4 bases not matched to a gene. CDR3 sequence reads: CASSQETGKETQYF. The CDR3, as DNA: TGTGCCAGCAGCCAGGAGACAGGGAAAGAGACCCAGTACTTC.